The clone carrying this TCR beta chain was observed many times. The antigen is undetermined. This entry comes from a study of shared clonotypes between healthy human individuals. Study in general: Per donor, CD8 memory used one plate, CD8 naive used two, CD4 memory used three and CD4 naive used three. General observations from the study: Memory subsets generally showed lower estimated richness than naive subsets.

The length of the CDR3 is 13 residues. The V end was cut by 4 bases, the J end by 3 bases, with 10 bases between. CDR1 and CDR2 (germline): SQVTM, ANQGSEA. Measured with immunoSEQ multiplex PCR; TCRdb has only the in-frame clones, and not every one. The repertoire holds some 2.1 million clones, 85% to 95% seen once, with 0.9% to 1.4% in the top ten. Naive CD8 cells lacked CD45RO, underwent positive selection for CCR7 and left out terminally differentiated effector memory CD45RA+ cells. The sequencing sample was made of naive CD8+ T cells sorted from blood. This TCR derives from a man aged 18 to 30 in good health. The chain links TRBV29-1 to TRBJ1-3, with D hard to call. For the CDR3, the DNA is TGCAGCGTTGCTTGGCCCCATGGAAACACCATATATTTT. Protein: CSVAWPHGNTIYF.